The 18 T cell receptor beta chains given below trace back to one sample, sequenced in a study of cytomegalovirus exposure and HLA in healthy donors. PCR employed 60 Vbeta and 13 Jbeta primers. TCRdb's copy holds only in-frame clones and misses some; the assay was immunoSEQ multiplex PCR. Here the sample spans around 180,000 clones, about four fifths being singletons. Sequencing used PBMCs. All receptors come from a boy between 5 and 17 years old in good health and CMV-seronegative.

This rearrangement joins TRBV11-1 to TRBJ2-3; 7 nucleotides agree with TRBD1. This CDR3 is 17 amino acids long. The germline gives CDR1 SGHAT, CDR2 FQDESV (reference sequence). Trimming cost V 0 bases and J 5 bases; bases outside gene matches: 11. CDR3 sequence reads: CASSLAVRGPTRDTQYF. In DNA form, the CDR3 reads TGTGCCAGCAGCTTAGCGGTGAGGGGGCCCACTAGAGATACGCAGTATTTT.

The chain joins TRBV27 to TRBJ2-3, with 13 bases identical to TRBD2. The length of the CDR3 is 15 residues. Germline-derived CDR1 and CDR2 are MNHEY and SMNVEV (reference sequence). V was clipped by 6 bases and J by 7 bases; unmatched bases: 7. In nucleotides, the CDR3 is TGTGCCAGCAGACTAGGGGGACTAGCGGGGAATACGCAGTATTTT. It translates to CASRLGGLAGNTQYF.

The chain carries TRBV18 and TRBJ2-2; TRBD1 matches at 7 bases. Germline CDR1 is KGHSH and CDR2 is LQKENI. The CDR3 runs 17 residues. Trimming cost V 3 bases and J 4 bases; bases outside gene matches: 11. CDR3 region: CASSPQQGSSGTGELFF. The CDR3 DNA reads as TGTGCCAGCTCACCGCAACAGGGGTCGTCGGGCACCGGGGAGCTGTTTTTT.

In its sample, this clone was seen once. This rearrangement joins TRBV4-2 to TRBJ2-4; the match to TRBD2 covers 8 bases. Germline assignment: CDR1 LGHNA and CDR2 YNFKEQ. The CDR3 runs to 16 residues. V lost 1 base, J lost 6 bases, and 8 bases stayed unmatched. The CDR3 DNA reads TGTGCCAGCAGCCAAGTCTCCAAGACTAGCGTAAACATTCAGTACTTC. Translation gives CASSQVSKTSVNIQYF.

The chain carries TRBV2 and TRBJ1-2; 8 nucleotides match TRBD1. V lost 10 bases to trimming and J lost 5 bases; unmatched junction nucleotides: 12. This CDR3 comprises 14 residues. The germline gives CDR1 SNHLY, CDR2 FYNNEI. The CDR3 region is CATRSDREGYGYTF. As DNA, the CDR3 is TGTGCCACGCGATCGGACAGGGAGGGGTATGGCTACACCTTC.

This clone showed up just a few times. V usage is TRBV7-9 and J usage is TRBJ2-7, with 8 bases aligning to TRBD1. The V segment lost 3 bases and the J segment 6 bases; nucleotides outside the gene matches: 7. The germline V gene encodes CDR1 SEHNR and CDR2 FQNEAQ (reference sequence). CDR3 size: 14 residues. The CDR3 nucleotides read TGTGCCAGCAGCTTTTCCGGGACAGGTGCCGAGCAGTACTTC. Amino acid sequence: CASSFSGTGAEQYF.

The V and J genes are TRBV7-8 and TRBJ1-2, with a weak D call TRBD1 (5 bases). V lost 2 bases to trimming and J lost 0 bases, with 13 bases between them. Looked up from germline, CDR1 is SGHVS and CDR2 is FQNEAQ. CDR3 length: 16 residues. CDR3 sequence reads: CASSLFRSGANYGYTF. CDR3 coding DNA: TGTGCCAGCAGCTTATTTCGATCGGGGGCTAACTATGGCTACACCTTC. The complete variable domain, with remaining parts taken from reference TRBV7-8 and TRBJ1-2, reads GAGVSQSPRYKVAKRGQDVALRCDPISGHVSLFWYQQALGQGPEFLTYFQNEAQLDKSGLPSDRFFAERPEGSVSTLKIQRTQQEDSAVYLCASSLFRSGANYGYTFGSGTRLTVV.

This chain connects TRBV28 to TRBJ2-5, with 8 bases matching TRBD2. Germline CDR1 is MDHEN and CDR2 is SYDVKM. This CDR3 spans 16 amino acids. Trimming at V came to 6 bases and at J to 3 bases, leaving 12 bases not matched to a gene. The CDR3 loop reads CASSPIRAGVKETQYF. The CDR3 nucleotides read TGTGCCAGCAGCCCCATCCGAGCGGGAGTAAAAGAGACCCAGTACTTC.

The chain has TRBV19 and TRBJ2-7; a possible D gene is TRBD2 (6 bases). Germline V CDR1 and CDR2: LNHDA, SQIVND (reference sequence). V was clipped by 4 bases and J by 1 base, with 14 bases between them. The CDR3 consists of 15 residues. The CDR3 spells CASSRGGTGSYEQYF. The CDR3 DNA reads as TGTGCCAGTAGTAGGGGCGGGACGGGATCCTACGAGCAGTACTTC.

This clone was seen only once. The chain combines TRBV30 with TRBJ2-1; 10 bases are a match to TRBD2. The CDR3 contains 15 residues. Germline CDR1 GTSNPN, CDR2 SVGIG (reference sequence). The trim removed 0 bases at V and 6 bases at J, leaving 5 bases unmatched. In DNA, the CDR3 is TGTGCCTGGAGTGTTCTTAGCGGGAGGTTCAATGAGCAGTTCTTC. It codes for CAWSVLSGRFNEQFF.

The chain joins TRBV30 to TRBJ1-2; D remains unclear. The V and J ends lost 1 base and 6 bases respectively, with 9 bases between them. Germline CDR1 and CDR2: GTSNPN and SVGIG (reference sequence). The CDR3 loop spans 12 amino acids. CDR3 bases: TGTGCCTGGAGTGACGGGGTTAATGGCTACACCTTC. Translation gives CAWSDGVNGYTF.

The chain uses TRBV6-6 and TRBJ2-2, with 9 positions matching TRBD2. This CDR3 region has 16 residues. The trim removed 7 bases at V and 5 bases at J, leaving 11 bases unmatched. Germline assignment: CDR1 MNHNY and CDR2 SVGAGI (reference sequence). The CDR3 DNA follows: TGTGCCAGCACGATTAGCGGGAGCGCGAGGACCGGGGAGCTGTTTTTT. Protein: CASTISGSARTGELFF.

V gene TRBV2 combines with J gene TRBJ2-1; D is uncertain. V dropped 3 bases and J dropped 7 bases, with 7 bases sitting between them. The germline V gene has CDR1 SNHLY and CDR2 FYNNEI. This CDR3 is built from 12 residues. The CDR3 protein is CASSDRRNEQFF. CDR3 DNA sequence: TGTGCCAGCAGTGACAGGCGAAATGAGCAGTTCTTC.

The chain has TRBV7-3 and TRBJ2-1, with 12 bases lining up with TRBD2. V was clipped by 5 bases and J by 3 bases; unmatched bases: 5. Germline lookup yields CDR1 SGHTA and CDR2 FQGTGA. The CDR3 runs to 16 residues. As DNA, the CDR3 is TGTGCCAGCAGCCCGAGGACTAGCGGGGTCTACAATGAGCAGTTCTTC. Translating gives CASSPRTSGVYNEQFF.

V usage is TRBV7-2 and J usage is TRBJ1-2; D perhaps matches TRBD1 (5 bases). Per germline, CDR1 SGHTA and CDR2 FQGNSA. The CDR3 spans 18 residues. The ends were cut back, 4 bases at V and 1 base at J, with 22 bases in the middle. The CDR3 DNA sequence: TGTGCCAGCAGCTCATGGTGGGGGTCGGGACTATATAACTATGGCTACACCTTC. Its protein product is CASSSWWGSGLYNYGYTF.

This chain uses TRBV9 with TRBJ2-2, with 8 positions matching TRBD2. CDR1 is SGDLS, CDR2 YYNGEE, per germline. V was pared by 3 bases and J by 7 bases, with 14 bases of the junction left unmatched. The CDR3 sequence is 17 residues long. In DNA form, the CDR3 reads TGTGCCAGCAGCGGACTTAGCGGGGAGGTTAATAACGGGGAGCTGTTTTTT. Protein sequence: CASSGLSGEVNNGELFF.

This chain links TRBV7-2 with TRBJ2-5; TRBD2 matches at 9 bases. Trimming cost V 2 bases and J 1 base; bases outside gene matches: 8. This CDR3 region has 17 residues. The germline CDR1 and CDR2 sequences are SGHTA and FQGNSA. The CDR3 bases are TGTGCCAGCAGCTTAAAACGGGGCGGGAGGGGCCAAGAGACCCAGTACTTC. It encodes CASSLKRGGRGQETQYF.

In its sample, this clone was seen once. V usage is TRBV7-8 and J usage is TRBJ2-7; D unresolved. V was shortened by 2 bases and J by 2 bases, with 7 bases between the two germline ends. Per the germline V gene, CDR1 is SGHVS and CDR2 is FQNEAQ. The CDR3 runs 13 residues. The CDR3 DNA reads as TGTGCCAGCAGCTTAATGGCCACCTACGAGCAGTACTTC. Its protein product is CASSLMATYEQYF.